The clone carrying this T cell receptor beta chain was detected ten times or more. As yet, its antigen is unknown. The V end was cut by 0 bases, the J end by 6 bases, with 18 bases between. This CDR3 is built from 16 residues. Germline values: CDR1 SGDLS, CDR2 YYNGEE. Cells sorted as Tregs were CD4+, CD25+ and CD127-/low. Whole-study results and caveats: Tumor Tregs overlapped most with tumor, then blood, naive CD4+ cells. The larger cohort examined one V-J beta rearrangement, not whole repertoires. Tumor memory CD4+ T cell TCR gene usage was found to cluster with blood and lymph node memory CD4+ cells and with lymph node naive CD4+ cells.

Full-length variable regions came from constant-region reverse primers plus semi-nested Nested Universal Primer A PCR. TCRdb ran MiXCR on the 5' RACE reads and lists one entry per CDR3 protein. The sample consists of about 43,000 distinct CDR3 sequences, around 23% of them appearing once. V is TRBV9 and J is TRBJ1-2; the D is unclear. The clonotype comes from a female donor with breast cancer. The sample consisted of Tregs sorted from a lymph node. The CDR3 DNA sequence: TGTGCCAGCAGCGTAGGTCCCACAGCAGAACCTAATGGCTACACCTTC. It translates to CASSVGPTAEPNGYTF.